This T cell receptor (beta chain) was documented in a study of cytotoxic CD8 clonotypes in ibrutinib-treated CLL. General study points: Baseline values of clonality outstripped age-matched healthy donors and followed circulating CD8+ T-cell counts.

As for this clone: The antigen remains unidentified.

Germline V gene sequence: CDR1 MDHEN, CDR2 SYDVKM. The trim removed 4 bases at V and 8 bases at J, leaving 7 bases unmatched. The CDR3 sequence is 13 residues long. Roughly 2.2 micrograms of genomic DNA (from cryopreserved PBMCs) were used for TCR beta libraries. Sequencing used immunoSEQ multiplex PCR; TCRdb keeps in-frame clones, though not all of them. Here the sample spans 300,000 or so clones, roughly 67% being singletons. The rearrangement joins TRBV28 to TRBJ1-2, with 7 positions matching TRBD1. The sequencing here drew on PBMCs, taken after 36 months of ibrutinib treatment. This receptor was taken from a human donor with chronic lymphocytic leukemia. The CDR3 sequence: CASSYRGPPGYTF. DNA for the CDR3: TGTGCCAGCAGTTACAGGGGCCCCCCGGGCTACACCTTC.